This T cell receptor (beta chain) was identified during a study of shared clonotypes between healthy human individuals. CCR7-negative CD45RA+ TemRA cells were pooled with CD45RO+ cells for CD8 memory. Some clones are missing from TCRdb's copy, which holds only in-frame ones; the method was immunoSEQ multiplex PCR. The sample holds more than 550,000 clones, 80% to 95% seen once. The germline V and J ends were trimmed by 8 bases and 7 bases, with 10 bases remaining between them. This CDR3 region has 11 residues. Germline lookup yields CDR1 MNHEY and CDR2 SMNVEV (reference sequence). The sequence was collected from a man between 18 and 35 years old in good health. Some clones in this sample may be carry-over from other donors' samples. The chain has TRBV27 and TRBJ2-3; D is undetermined. Sequences were obtained from memory CD8+ T cells from PBMCs. Subset here: CD45RO+ cells pooled with CCR7-negative TemRA cells. CDR3 DNA sequence: TGTGCCAGCGGGTCCTCTTATACGCAGTATTTT. This sequence encodes CASGSSYTQYF.